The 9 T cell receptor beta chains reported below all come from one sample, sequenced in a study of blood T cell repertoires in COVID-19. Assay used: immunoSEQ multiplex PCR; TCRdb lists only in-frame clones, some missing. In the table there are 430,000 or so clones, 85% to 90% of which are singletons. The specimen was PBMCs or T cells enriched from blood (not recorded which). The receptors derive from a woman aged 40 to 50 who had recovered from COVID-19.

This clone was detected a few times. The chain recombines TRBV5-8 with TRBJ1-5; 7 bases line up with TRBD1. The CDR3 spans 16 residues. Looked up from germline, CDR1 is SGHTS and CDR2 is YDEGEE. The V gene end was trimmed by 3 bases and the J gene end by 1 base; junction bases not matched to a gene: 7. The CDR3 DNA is TGTGCCAGCAGCTCGTTCCGACAGGGCAGCAATCAGCCCCAGCATTTT. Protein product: CASSSFRQGSNQPQHF.

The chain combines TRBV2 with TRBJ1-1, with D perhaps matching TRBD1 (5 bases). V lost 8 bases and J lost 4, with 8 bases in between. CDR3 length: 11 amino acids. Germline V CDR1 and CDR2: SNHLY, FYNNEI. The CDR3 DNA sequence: TGTGCCAGCGGGGGGGTCACTGAAGCTTTCTTT. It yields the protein CASGGVTEAFF.

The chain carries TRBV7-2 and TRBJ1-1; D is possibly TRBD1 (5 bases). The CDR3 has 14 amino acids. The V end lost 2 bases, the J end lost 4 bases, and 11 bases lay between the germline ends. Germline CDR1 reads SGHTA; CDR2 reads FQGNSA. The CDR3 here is CASSLTGPSTEAFF. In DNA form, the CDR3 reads TGTGCCAGCAGCTTAACAGGCCCCTCCACTGAAGCTTTCTTT. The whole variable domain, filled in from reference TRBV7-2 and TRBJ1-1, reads GAGVSQSPSNKVTEKGKDVELRCDPISGHTALYWYRQSLGQGLEFLIYFQGNSAPDKSGLPSDRFSAERTGGSVSTLTIQRTQQEDSAVYLCASSLTGPSTEAFFGQGTRLTVV.

This CDR3 is CATSIRRGLQSVEGANVLTF. The CDR3 DNA follows: TGTGCCACCAGCATCCGGCGAGGGTTGCAGAGCGTTGAGGGGGCCAACGTCCTGACTTTC. The rearrangement links TRBV15 to TRBJ2-6, with a possible D match to TRBD2 (5 bases). V gave up 4 bases and J gave up 4 bases, with 26 bases separating them. The CDR3 runs to 20 residues. Germline V gives CDR1 LNHNV, CDR2 YYDKDF (reference sequence).

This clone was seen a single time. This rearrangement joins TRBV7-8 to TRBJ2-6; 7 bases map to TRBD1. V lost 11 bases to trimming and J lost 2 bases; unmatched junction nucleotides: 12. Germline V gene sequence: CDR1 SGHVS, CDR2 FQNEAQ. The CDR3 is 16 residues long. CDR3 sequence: CAVMSGGYPGANVLTF. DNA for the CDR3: TGTGCCGTCATGTCAGGGGGTTACCCTGGGGCCAACGTCCTGACTTTC. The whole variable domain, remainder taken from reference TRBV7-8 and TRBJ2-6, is GAGVSQSPRYKVAKRGQDVALRCDPISGHVSLFWYQQALGQGPEFLTYFQNEAQLDKSGLPSDRFFAERPEGSVSTLKIQRTQQEDSAVYLCAVMSGGYPGANVLTFGAGSRLTVL.

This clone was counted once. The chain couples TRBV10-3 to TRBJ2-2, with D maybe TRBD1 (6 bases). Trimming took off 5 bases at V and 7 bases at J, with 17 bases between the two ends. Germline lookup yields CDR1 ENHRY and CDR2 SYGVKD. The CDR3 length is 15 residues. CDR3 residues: CAISNPGHSGGELFF. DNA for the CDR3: TGTGCCATCAGTAACCCGGGACACAGTGGCGGGGAGCTGTTTTTT.

The CDR3, as DNA: TGTGCCAGCAGCCCATTGATACGCCGGGACAGGGGCGACTACGAGCAGTACTTC. Translated: CASSPLIRRDRGDYEQYF. J is TRBJ2-7 and V is TRBV7-6; 10 bases are a match to TRBD1. After removal of 5 bases from V and 3 bases from J, the junction contained 16 bases not matched to a gene. CDR3 length: 18 residues. Germline CDR1 SGHVS, CDR2 FNYEAQ.

The CDR3 is CASSLPAGINTGELFF. DNA of the CDR3: TGTGCCAGCAGCCTTCCAGCGGGAATCAACACCGGGGAGCTGTTTTTT. V is TRBV7-2 and J is TRBJ2-2, with 7 bases aligning to TRBD2. The CDR3 consists of 16 residues. The germline V gene has CDR1 SGHTA and CDR2 FQGNSA. With 5 bases clipped from V and 2 bases from J, the junction kept 8 bases outside the gene matches.

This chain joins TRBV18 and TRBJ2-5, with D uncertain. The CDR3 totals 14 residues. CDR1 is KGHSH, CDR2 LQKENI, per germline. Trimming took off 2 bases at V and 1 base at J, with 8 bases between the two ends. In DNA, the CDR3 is TGTGCCAGCTCACCATTGAGTGTCCAAGAGACCCAGTACTTC. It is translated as CASSPLSVQETQYF.